These 29 T cell receptor beta chains share one sample of origin, sequenced in a study of CD8 T cells in Susac syndrome. A quantity of roughly 0.5 to 1 ug RNA underwent reverse transcription using random hexamers. TCRdb itself ran the immunoSEQ multiplex PCR reads through MiXCR, one entry per CDR3 protein. The table has roughly 180,000 distinct CDR3 sequences, about 95% seen once; the top ten hold 0.099%. Sequencing input: CD4+ T cells from PBMCs. The origin of the receptors is a human donor with Susac syndrome.

The chain links TRBV19 to TRBJ2-6, with D possibly TRBD1 on 5 matching bases. In germline, CDR1 is LNHDA, CDR2 SQIVND (reference sequence). This CDR3 contains 16 residues. The V and J ends lost 7 bases and 0 bases respectively, with 13 bases between them. In DNA form, the CDR3 reads TGTGCCAGTAAGGCGACAGCGCACTCTGGGGCCAACGTCCTGACTTTC. The encoded protein is CASKATAHSGANVLTF.

This clonotype was counted once. One junction end disagrees with the germline gene, perhaps due to a read error. The chain employs TRBV15 and TRBJ2-2, with D perhaps given as TRBD1 or TRBD2 (5 bases each). This CDR3 is 16 amino acids long. The germline V gene has CDR1 LNHNV and CDR2 YYDKDF (reference sequence). CDR3 sequence: CATSREGPANTGELFF. In nucleotides, the CDR3 is TGTGCCACCAGCCGAGAGGGGCCCGCGAACACCGGGGAGCTGTTTTTT.

This sequence joins TRBV28 and TRBJ2-5; the D is unclear. Germline CDR1 MDHEN, CDR2 SYDVKM. The CDR3 runs 15 residues. Trimming cost V 7 bases and J 1 base, with 16 bases left between them. CDR3: CASTPPIPFQETQYF. DNA for the CDR3: TGTGCCAGCACCCCGCCCATACCCTTCCAAGAGACCCAGTACTTC.

The genes are TRBV28 and TRBJ2-4; weak D call: TRBD1 (6 bases). V shed 2 bases and J shed 9 bases, with 11 bases lying between them. This CDR3 spans 13 amino acids. Germline V CDR1 and CDR2: MDHEN, SYDVKM. The CDR3 DNA reads TGTGCCAGCAGTTTAGCCAGGGGCCCCATTCAGTACTTC. Protein: CASSLARGPIQYF.

This clonotype has only one observation. The chain carries TRBV12-3 or TRBV12-4 and TRBJ2-3; 9 nucleotides match TRBD2. With 5 bases clipped from V and 2 bases from J, the junction kept 5 bases outside the gene matches. This CDR3 is built from 15 residues. The CDR3 loop reads CASSPSGTTTDTQYF. The CDR3 DNA reads as TGTGCCAGCAGTCCTAGCGGGACCACCACAGATACGCAGTATTTT.

V and J are TRBV18 and TRBJ2-6; unclear D gene. Trimming pared 2 bases from V and 3 bases from J, leaving 8 bases between. The CDR3 is made up of 15 amino acids. Germline CDR1 and CDR2: KGHSH and LQKENI. The CDR3 loop is CASSPVGNGANVLTF. The CDR3 coding sequence is TGTGCCAGCTCACCAGTGGGGAATGGGGCCAACGTCCTGACTTTC.

This chain links TRBV7-3 with TRBJ2-1; TRBD1 is a possible D gene (5 bases). CDR1 SGHTA and CDR2 FQGTGA come from the germline V gene. The CDR3 is 15 residues long. The V end lost 1 base, the J end lost 2 bases, and 9 bases lay between the germline ends. CDR3 sequence reads: CASSLRTITYNEQFF. In nucleotides, the CDR3 is TGTGCCAGCAGCTTAAGGACAATAACCTACAATGAGCAGTTCTTC.

The chain employs TRBV15 and TRBJ2-7, with 10 nucleotides matching TRBD1. The ends lost 3 bases at V and 5 bases at J; junction bases unmatched: 4. The germline V gene has CDR1 LNHNV and CDR2 YYDKDF (reference sequence). The CDR3 runs 14 residues. CDR3 sequence: CATSRDRGLDEQYF. The CDR3 DNA reads as TGTGCCACCAGCAGGGACAGGGGGTTGGACGAGCAGTACTTC.

The rearrangement links TRBV5-1 to TRBJ1-6; a weak D match, TRBD1 (5 bases). Germline V lookup: CDR1 SGHRS, CDR2 YFSETQ. This CDR3 comprises 16 residues. V was shortened by 0 bases and J by 3 bases, with 10 bases between the two germline ends. Here the CDR3 reads CASSLEGLIYNSPLHF. CDR3 DNA sequence: TGCGCCAGCAGCTTGGAGGGACTGATCTATAATTCACCCCTCCACTTT. The whole variable domain, filled in from reference TRBV5-1 and TRBJ1-6, reads KAGVTQTPRYLIKTRGQQVTLSCSPISGHRSVSWYQQTPGQGLQFLFEYFSETQRNKGNFPGRFSGRQFSNSRSEMNVSTLELGDSALYLCASSLEGLIYNSPLHFGNGTRLTVT.

J is TRBJ2-2 and V is TRBV7-8; 8 bases fit TRBD1. The CDR3 length is 16 residues. CDR1 is SGHVS and CDR2 is FQNEAQ in the germline V gene. Trimming at V came to 4 bases and at J to 6 bases, leaving 10 bases not matched to a gene. The CDR3 DNA reads TGTGCCAGCAGCTCCCGGACAGGGACCCCATCCGGGGAGCTGTTTTTT. This translates into CASSSRTGTPSGELFF.

This chain uses TRBV11-2 with TRBJ2-3; D uncertain. Trimming took 5 bases from V and 0 from J, leaving 9 bases between them. Germline CDR1 SGHAT, CDR2 FQNNGV. The CDR3 has 14 residues. The CDR3 is CASSQAASTDTQYF. In DNA form, the CDR3 reads TGTGCCAGCAGCCAGGCCGCAAGCACAGATACGCAGTATTTT.

This clonotype was detected once. The rearrangement uses TRBV11-3 and TRBJ2-7, with unresolved D. This CDR3 has 13 residues. Germline V gene lookup returns CDR1 SGHNT and CDR2 YENEEA. Trimming cost V 5 bases and J 0 bases, with 8 bases left between them. The DNA of the CDR3 is TGTGCCAGCAGCGCCGGCCACTCCTACGAGCAGTACTTC. Translation: CASSAGHSYEQYF.

The chain uses TRBV20-1 and TRBJ2-1; D not resolved. The CDR3 contains 12 residues. CDR1 and CDR2 (germline): DFQATT, SNEGSKA (reference sequence). V lost 3 bases, J lost 4 bases, and 7 bases lay in between. CDR3 loop: CSASLRYNEQFF. CDR3 nucleotide sequence: TGCAGTGCTAGTCTCCGTTACAATGAGCAGTTCTTC.

The chain carries TRBV7-2 and TRBJ1-5; D gene uncertain. This CDR3 comprises 13 residues. In germline, CDR1 is SGHTA, CDR2 FQGNSA. V was trimmed by 0 bases and J by 6 bases, leaving 6 bases between them. The DNA for the CDR3 is TGTGCCAGCAGCTTAGCGCGTAGTCAGCCCCAGCATTTT. Amino acid sequence: CASSLARSQPQHF.

This chain joins TRBV9 and TRBJ2-1; D not certain. V lost 0 bases, J lost 2 bases, and 9 bases lay in between. Germline V gene sequence: CDR1 SGDLS, CDR2 YYNGEE. This CDR3 contains 15 residues. The CDR3 bases are TGTGCCAGCAGCGTAGATGGGTCTCCCTACAATGAGCAGTTCTTC. As protein: CASSVDGSPYNEQFF.

The chain combines TRBV20-1 with TRBJ2-3, with 7 bases lining up with TRBD1. The CDR3 is 13 amino acids. CDR1 and CDR2 (germline): DFQATT, SNEGSKA (reference sequence). V was pared by 6 bases and J by 4 bases, with 7 bases of the junction left unmatched. The DNA for the CDR3 is TGCAGTGCCCAGGAAGGGGGCGCAGATACGCAGTATTTT. It is translated as CSAQEGGADTQYF.

A few counts support this clonotype. The V and J genes are TRBV6-2 or TRBV6-3 and TRBJ2-2; no clear D gene. V was cut by 5 bases and J by 1 base, with 5 bases left in between. Per the germline V gene, CDR1 is MNHEY and CDR2 is SVGEGT. This CDR3 is built from 13 residues. The CDR3 DNA sequence: TGTGCCAGCAGTGCTCGGAACACCGGGGAGCTGTTTTTT. Amino acids: CASSARNTGELFF.

This sequence joins TRBV20-1 and TRBJ1-1; TRBD1 agrees at 7 bases. This CDR3 is 17 amino acids long. Germline assignment: CDR1 DFQATT and CDR2 SNEGSKA (reference sequence). Trimming took 0 bases from V and 5 from J; bases not matched to a gene: 15. The CDR3 DNA follows: TGCAGTGCTAGAGATCCCTTAAGGGGGCAACGACTTACTGAAGCTTTCTTT. It encodes CSARDPLRGQRLTEAFF.

The chain combines TRBV24-1 with TRBJ1-6; the match to TRBD1 covers 7 bases. Unmatched junction bases numbered 0, after V lost 1 base and J lost 7 bases. CDR1 and CDR2 (germline): KGHDR, SFDVKD. The CDR3 has 14 residues. DNA for the CDR3: TGTGCCACCAGTGATTTAGGGGGCAATTCACCCCTCCACTTT. Translated, it gives CATSDLGGNSPLHF.

The V and J genes are TRBV20-1 and TRBJ2-6, with 10 nucleotides matching TRBD1. CDR1 and CDR2 from the germline V gene are DFQATT and SNEGSKA (reference sequence). Losses at the gene ends were 6 bases for V and 0 bases for J; bases not matched to a gene: 2. The CDR3 is made up of 15 amino acids. The CDR3 spells CSAGTGVSGANVLTF. Written as DNA, the CDR3 is TGCAGTGCCGGGACAGGGGTCTCTGGGGCCAACGTCCTGACTTTC.

V and J are TRBV20-1 and TRBJ2-7, with D possibly TRBD2 on 6 matching bases. Trimming cost V 4 bases and J 0 bases, with 13 bases left between them. Germline CDR1 DFQATT, CDR2 SNEGSKA (reference sequence). The CDR3 is 14 residues long. In DNA form, the CDR3 reads TGCAGTGCTAACCGGGACTTACTCTCCTACGAGCAGTACTTC. Translation gives CSANRDLLSYEQYF.

The gene calls are TRBV29-1 and TRBJ1-1; the D gene is possibly TRBD1 (5 bases). Looked up from germline, CDR1 is SQVTM and CDR2 is ANQGSEA. The ends were cut back, 6 bases at V and 3 bases at J, with 8 bases in the middle. The CDR3 loop spans 11 amino acids. The CDR3, as DNA: TGCAGCGTGGGGGTGGACACTGAAGCTTTCTTT. Amino acid sequence: CSVGVDTEAFF.

This clonotype was observed once. The chain combines TRBV14 with TRBJ2-1; 9 bases map to TRBD2. The germline V gene has CDR1 SGHDN and CDR2 FVKESK. V shed 4 bases, J shed 4 bases, and the junction held 2 bases outside the gene matches. CDR3 length equals 14 residues. CDR3 in DNA: TGTGCCAGCAGCCCGGGACTAGCATACAATGAGCAGTTCTTC. Translated, it gives CASSPGLAYNEQFF.

This clonotype has just one count. The chain employs TRBV12-3 or TRBV12-4 and TRBJ2-2; D is perhaps TRBD2 (7 bases). Deletions cut 6 bases from V and 4 bases from J, with 12 bases between. The CDR3 extends over 14 amino acids. In DNA, the CDR3 is TGTGCCAGCAGCCGTGGGGGGGCCACCGGGGAGCTGTTTTTT. Its protein product is CASSRGGATGELFF.

In its sample, this clonotype was seen a few times. This chain uses TRBV2 with TRBJ2-6; no reliable D call. The CDR3 contains 13 residues. With 6 bases removed from V and 3 bases from J, the gap between germline ends came to 6 bases. Germline-derived CDR1 and CDR2 are SNHLY and FYNNEI. The CDR3 protein is CASRGSGANVLTF. In nucleotides, the CDR3 is TGTGCCAGCAGGGGAAGTGGGGCCAACGTCCTGACTTTC.

This clonotype has only one observation. V gene TRBV19 combines with J gene TRBJ2-7, with D possibly matching TRBD1 (7 bases). V shed 4 bases and J shed 6 bases, with 13 bases lying between them. This CDR3 is built from 13 residues. Germline loops: CDR1 LNHDA, CDR2 SQIVND (reference sequence). CDR3 sequence reads: CASSTQGGSEQYF. The CDR3 DNA sequence: TGTGCCAGTAGTACTCAGGGGGGAAGCGAGCAGTACTTC.

The chain recombines TRBV7-2 with TRBJ2-7; 8 bases map to TRBD2. This CDR3 has 15 amino acids. V shed 2 bases and J 2 bases; nucleotides not matched to a gene: 5. The germline V gene encodes CDR1 SGHTA and CDR2 FQGNSA. As DNA, the CDR3 is TGTGCCAGCAGCTTATCGAGCGGGGGCCCCTACGAGCAGTACTTC. It is translated as CASSLSSGGPYEQYF.

The gene calls are TRBV11-2 and TRBJ2-5, with 13 bases fitting TRBD2. The CDR3 has 17 amino acids. CDR1 and CDR2 from the germline V gene are SGHAT and FQNNGV. J was trimmed by 0 bases and V by 6 bases; bases with no gene match: 7. The CDR3 loop reads CASSRYGLAGDQETQYF. For the CDR3, the DNA is TGTGCCAGCAGTCGTTACGGACTAGCGGGGGACCAAGAGACCCAGTACTTC.

The chain is built from TRBV30 and TRBJ1-1, with a tentative D call TRBD1 (6 bases). Trimming took 3 bases from V and 2 from J, leaving 7 bases between them. Germline V CDR1 and CDR2: GTSNPN, SVGIG (reference sequence). The CDR3 consists of 12 residues. The CDR3 coding sequence is TGTGCCTGGAGACAGGGCAACACTGAAGCTTTCTTT. Translation: CAWRQGNTEAFF.